This T cell receptor beta chain comes out of a study of T cell responses to AZD1222 COVID-19 vaccine. This clone has more than one count but fewer than ten. What it binds is unknown. This CDR3 contains 14 residues. V shed 7 bases and J 3 bases; nucleotides not matched to a gene: 8. Looked up from germline, CDR1 is SNHLY and CDR2 is FYNNEI. Method: immunoSEQ multiplex PCR; TCRdb's copy keeps in-frame clones and lacks some. The sample comprises under 70,000 clones, nearly 80% of which are singletons, and approximately 5.2% rests with the top ten. Study-wide results and limits: Rises in breadth and depth of Spike-specific TCRs came after two AZD1222 doses. Clonal diversity may have been underestimated, and the donors were mostly white British, with more females than males. Repertoires were obtained solely post-peak T cell response.

This specimen was peripheral blood, taken 28 days after the second AZD1222 dose. This chain joins TRBV2 and TRBJ1-1, with TRBD1 matching over 7 bases. This clonotype was sampled from an adult who received the AZD1222 COVID-19 vaccine. The CDR3 sequence: CASILGGGYTEAFF. The CDR3, as DNA: TGTGCCAGCATCTTAGGGGGCGGATACACTGAAGCTTTCTTT. Full variable domain (missing parts from reference TRBV2 and TRBJ1-1): EPEVTQTPSHQVTQMGQEVILRCVPISNHLYFYWYRQILGQKVEFLVSFYNNEISEKSEIFDDQFSVERPDGSNFTLKIRSTKLEDSAMYFCASILGGGYTEAFFGQGTRLTVV.